The clone carrying this T cell receptor beta chain was detected only once. These data are taken from a study of OX40 agonist ivuxolimab in advanced cancers. Study background: Three individuals attained partial responses, comprising one hepatocellular carcinoma case and two cutaneous melanoma cases.

Only in-frame clones appear in the TCRdb table, and some are missing; sequencing was by immunoSEQ multiplex PCR. In the table there are under 25,000 clones, 80% to 85% of which are singletons. The sequence was collected from an adult with an advanced solid tumor such as melanoma, head and neck, liver or kidney cancer. The sequenced sample was CD4+ or CD8+ T cells sorted from blood, obtained in a trial of the OX40 agonist ivuxolimab.

This chain's CDR3 is CASSPAGTRSPYEQYF. CDR3 in DNA: TGTGCCAGCAGTCCCGCTGGGACTAGGTCCCCCTACGAGCAGTACTTC. The chain has TRBV7-2 and TRBJ2-7, with 8 bases aligning to TRBD2. V shed 6 bases, J shed 2 bases, and the junction held 12 bases outside the gene matches. Looked up from germline, CDR1 is SGHTA and CDR2 is FQGNSA. The CDR3 consists of 16 residues.